Sequencing of this T cell receptor beta chain was carried out in a study of OX40 agonist ivuxolimab in advanced cancers. Points from the study as a whole: Averaging showed that CD8+ T cells had more expanded clones than CD4+ did. Among the nonresponders, some also had low normalized T-cell clonal expansion.

TCRdb's copy holds only in-frame clones and misses some; the assay was immunoSEQ multiplex PCR. The sample includes 65,000 to 95,000 clones, 85% to 90% of them seen just once. Worth noting for this clone: The antigen remains undetermined.

Prior autoimmune disease or systemic immunosuppression barred patients. Trimming removed 7 bases from V and 6 bases from J; junction bases left unmatched: 9. Germline-derived CDR1 and CDR2 are SQVTM and ANQGSEA. This CDR3 is built from 13 residues. This chain links TRBV29-1 with TRBJ2-1; 7 positions match TRBD2. The source was CD4+ or CD8+ T cells sorted from blood, collected in a trial of the OX40 agonist ivuxolimab. This TCR was recovered from an adult with an advanced solid tumor such as melanoma, head and neck, liver or kidney cancer. CDR3 residues: CSGEGVAGNEQFF. The CDR3 nucleotides are TGCAGCGGGGAAGGAGTAGCGGGCAATGAGCAGTTCTTC.